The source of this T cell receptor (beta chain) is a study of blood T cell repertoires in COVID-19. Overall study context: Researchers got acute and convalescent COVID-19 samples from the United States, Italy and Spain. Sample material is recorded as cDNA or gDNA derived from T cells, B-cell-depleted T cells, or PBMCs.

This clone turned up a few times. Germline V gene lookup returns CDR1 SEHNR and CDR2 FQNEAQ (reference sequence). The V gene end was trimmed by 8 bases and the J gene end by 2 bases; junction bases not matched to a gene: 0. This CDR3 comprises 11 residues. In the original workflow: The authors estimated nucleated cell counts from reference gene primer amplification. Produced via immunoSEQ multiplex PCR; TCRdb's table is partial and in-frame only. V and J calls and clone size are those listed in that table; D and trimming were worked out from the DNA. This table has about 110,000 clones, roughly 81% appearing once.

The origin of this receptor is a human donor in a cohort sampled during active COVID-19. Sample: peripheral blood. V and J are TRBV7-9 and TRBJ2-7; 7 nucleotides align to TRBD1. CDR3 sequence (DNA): TGTGCCAGCCAGGGGGCCTACGAGCAGTACTTC. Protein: CASQGAYEQYF.